These T cell receptor beta chains were read from a single sample in a study of post-analysis software for immune sequencing data. TCRdb called the PCR reads again in MiXCR, with one record for every CDR3 protein. The data hold approximately 160,000 distinct CDR3 sequences, with about 30% observed a single time. Sample: blood. Receptors were obtained from a girl under 18 with multiple sclerosis. CDR3s include the opening cysteine and the closing phenylalanine or tryptophan. A D gene is named only where the DNA matches it firmly. Part of the rows lack a size; the others show once, few, many or a class for expanded clones.

TRBV4-1	-	TRBJ1-2	-	TGCGCCAGCAGCCAAGATAACACCAACTATGGCTACACCTTC	CASSQDNTNYGYTF
TRBV5-1	TRBD1	TRBJ2-1	-	TGCGCCAGCAGCTTCTATACAGGGGGAAGGCTCGCCAATGAGCAGTTCTTC	CASSFYTGGRLANEQFF
TRBV20-1	-	TRBJ1-5	many	TGCAGTGCTAGTTCTGGGACTAGTCAGCCCCAGCATTTT	CSASSGTSQPQHF
TRBV7-3	-	TRBJ2-3	many	TGTGCCAGCAGCTCCGTTGGTGATACGCAGTATTTT	CASSSVGDTQYF
TRBV27	-	TRBJ1-6	once	TGTGCCAGCAGTTGGACCTCTCGGCCACCCCTCCACTTT	CASSWTSRPPLHF
TRBV20-1	TRBD2	TRBJ2-5	few	TGCAGTGCTCCGAGGACTAGCGGGAGTGGGGAGACCCAGTACTTC	CSAPRTSGSGETQYF
TRBV29-1	TRBD1	TRBJ2-7	many	TGCAGCGTTGTTGGGGACAGGGGCTACGAGCAGTACTTC	CSVVGDRGYEQYF
TRBV12-3/TRBV12-4	TRBD2	TRBJ2-1	many	TGTGCCACCCGGATAATAGGGCGGGGGAGCTCCTACAATGAGCAGTTCTTC	CATRIIGRGSSYNEQFF
TRBV5-1	-	TRBJ2-7	-	TGCGCCAGCAGCTCCGACATCCTCAGCTCCTACGAGCAGTACTTC	CASSSDILSSYEQYF
TRBV10-2	TRBD1	TRBJ2-7	many	TGCGCCAGCAGTGAGTCGAGATCGTCACAGGGGAATAGCGAGCAGTACTTC	CASSESRSSQGNSEQYF
TRBV2	-	TRBJ2-1	many	TGTGCCAGCAGTGAAGCGGCGAGGGGTCACAATGAGCAGTTCTTC	CASSEAARGHNEQFF
TRBV20-1	-	TRBJ2-5	many	TGCAGTGCTAGGGCCCCCACCGCCCAAGAGACCCAGTACTTC	CSARAPTAQETQYF
TRBV15	-	TRBJ2-7	few	TGTGCCACCAGCGGCGCACGCGGCGTAGGCGAGCAGTACTTC	CATSGARGVGEQYF
TRBV7-2	-	TRBJ2-3	-	TGTGCCAGCAGCCCATCTTGGGCGGGCAGACCCTATAGCACAGATACGCAGTATTTT	CASSPSWAGRPYSTDTQYF
TRBV2	-	TRBJ1-2	many	TGTGCCAGCAGGGGGGCAGGGCCACGCTACACCTTC	CASRGAGPRYTF
TRBV11-2	-	TRBJ2-2	-	TGTGCCAGCAGCTTTGGCAGGGGGAACACCGGGGAGCTGTTTTTT	CASSFGRGNTGELFF
TRBV20-1	-	TRBJ1-1	few	TGCAGTGCTAGAGCTTATAAGGCAATGATGAACACTGAAGCTTTCTTT	CSARAYKAMMNTEAFF
TRBV2	-	TRBJ2-4	-	TGTGCCAGTAACGACCTGGACAGACAAAGGCAGTACTTC	CASNDLDRQRQYF
TRBV7-9	TRBD1	TRBJ1-5	few	TGTGCCAGCAGCTTGGGGGACAGTCTAAATCAGCCCCAGCATTTT	CASSLGDSLNQPQHF
TRBV10-3	-	TRBJ2-1	many	TGTGCCACCCAACCCCAGGCTAGCGCGTACAATGAGCAGTTCTTC	CATQPQASAYNEQFF
TRBV11-2	-	TRBJ2-5	-	TGTGCCAGCAGCACCAACAAGGGCATGTTCCAAGAGACCCAGTACTTC	CASSTNKGMFQETQYF
TRBV6-6	TRBD2	TRBJ2-3	many	TGTGCCAGCAGCCCTAGGACTAGCGGCACAGATACGCAGTATTTT	CASSPRTSGTDTQYF
TRBV29-1	-	TRBJ2-1	many	TGCAGCGTCGCTGACAGGTTAGATGAGCAGTTCTTC	CSVADRLDEQFF
TRBV7-2	-	TRBJ2-5	-	TGTGCCAGCAGGGCTTTCGTAGGGAGGAGGACCCAGTACTTC	CASRAFVGRRTQYF
TRBV7-9	-	TRBJ2-7	-	TGTGCCAGCAGCCTCGGCGCCCCGGACTCCTACGAGCAGTACTTC	CASSLGAPDSYEQYF
TRBV11-2	-	TRBJ2-5	-	TGTGCCAGCAGCCATCCCCAGGGACCCCAAGAGACCCAGTACTTC	CASSHPQGPQETQYF
TRBV4-1	TRBD2	TRBJ2-1	once	TGCGCCAGCAGCCAAGGTACGGGAGGGCTCAATGAGCAGTTCTTC	CASSQGTGGLNEQFF
TRBV30	-	TRBJ2-1	-	TGTGCCTGGAGTGAAGCGGTTATCTACGAGCAGTTCTTC	CAWSEAVIYEQFF
TRBV29-1	-	TRBJ2-3	many	TGCAGCGTTGGATCCGGGGGAGATACGCAGTATTTT	CSVGSGGDTQYF
TRBV5-1	-	TRBJ1-1	-	TGCGCCAGCAGCTTCCGTGGGGACGCCACTGAAGCTTTCTTT	CASSFRGDATEAFF
TRBV11-1	-	TRBJ1-1	few	TGTGCCAGCAGCCCCGCGGGCAGGGTGAACACTGAAGCTTTCTTT	CASSPAGRVNTEAFF
TRBV7-8	-	TRBJ2-5	few	TGTGCCAGCACCTTATTTGGGGACCCGTACCAAGAGACCCAGTACTTC	CASTLFGDPYQETQYF
TRBV19	-	TRBJ2-1	-	TGTGCCAGTAGTATAGCCGGGCAGAGCTCCTACAATGAGCAGTTCTTC	CASSIAGQSSYNEQFF
TRBV4-1	-	TRBJ2-2	few	TGCGCCAGCAGCCAATTAGACCTGATTTCGTCCACCGGGGAGCTGTTTTTT	CASSQLDLISSTGELFF
TRBV2	-	TRBJ2-1	many	TGTGCCAGCAACGAAGGCGGGGCCCCTCCTTACAATGAGCAGTTCTTC	CASNEGGAPPYNEQFF
TRBV5-1	-	TRBJ2-6	many	TGCGCCAGCAGGGGCTCCGTCTCTGGGGCCAACGTCCTGACTTTC	CASRGSVSGANVLTF
TRBV12-3/TRBV12-4	-	TRBJ1-5	many	TGTGCCAGCAGTTTAGCGCAAGGCAGGGATCAGCCCCAGCATTTT	CASSLAQGRDQPQHF
TRBV11-3	TRBD1	TRBJ2-5	many	TGTGCCAGCGGGAAGAGGGACAGGGTCGGAGAGACCCAGTACTTC	CASGKRDRVGETQYF
TRBV4-1	TRBD2	TRBJ2-3	few	TGCGCCAGCAGCCAAGATGGATTGCTAGCGGGAGTTCTCGATACGCAGTATTTT	CASSQDGLLAGVLDTQYF
TRBV6-6	TRBD1	TRBJ2-5	-	TGTGCCAGCAGGTGGGACAGGGGACAACAAGAGACCCAGTACTTC	CASRWDRGQQETQYF
TRBV12-3/TRBV12-4	-	TRBJ1-5	-	TGTGCCAGCAGTTTTCAGCTGAACAATCAGCCCCAGCATTTT	CASSFQLNNQPQHF
TRBV4-1	-	TRBJ2-5	-	TGCGCCAGCAGCCCGGGCCCCAGAAGAAAAGAGACCCAGTACTTC	CASSPGPRRKETQYF
TRBV7-9	TRBD2	TRBJ2-1	many	TGTGCCAGCAGCTTAGTAGGACTAGGCAATGAGCAGTTCTTC	CASSLVGLGNEQFF
TRBV7-7	TRBD2	TRBJ2-7	-	TGTGCTAGCAGCCCCTCACTAGCGGGAGAGGTGGAGCAGTACTTC	CASSPSLAGEVEQYF
TRBV20-1	-	TRBJ1-1	-	TGCAGTGCTGCTAGGGCCTCGGGAACTGAAGCTTTCTTT	CSAARASGTEAFF